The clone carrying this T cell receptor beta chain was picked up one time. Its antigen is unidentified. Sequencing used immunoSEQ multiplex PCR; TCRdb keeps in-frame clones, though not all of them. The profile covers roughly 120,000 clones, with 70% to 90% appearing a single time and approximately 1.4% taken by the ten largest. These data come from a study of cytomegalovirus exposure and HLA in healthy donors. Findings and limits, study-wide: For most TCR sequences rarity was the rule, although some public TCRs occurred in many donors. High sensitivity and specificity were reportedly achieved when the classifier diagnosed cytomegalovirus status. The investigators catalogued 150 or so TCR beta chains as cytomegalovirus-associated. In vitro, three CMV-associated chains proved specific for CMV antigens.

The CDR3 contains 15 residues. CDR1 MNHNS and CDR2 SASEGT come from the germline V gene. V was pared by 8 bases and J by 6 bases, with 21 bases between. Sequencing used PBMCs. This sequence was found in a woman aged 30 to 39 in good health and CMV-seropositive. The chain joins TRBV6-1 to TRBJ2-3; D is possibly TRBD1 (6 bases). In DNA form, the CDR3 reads TGTGCCAGCCGGGCAGGGGCGCTTGCATGGGATACGCAGTATTTT. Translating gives CASRAGALAWDTQYF.